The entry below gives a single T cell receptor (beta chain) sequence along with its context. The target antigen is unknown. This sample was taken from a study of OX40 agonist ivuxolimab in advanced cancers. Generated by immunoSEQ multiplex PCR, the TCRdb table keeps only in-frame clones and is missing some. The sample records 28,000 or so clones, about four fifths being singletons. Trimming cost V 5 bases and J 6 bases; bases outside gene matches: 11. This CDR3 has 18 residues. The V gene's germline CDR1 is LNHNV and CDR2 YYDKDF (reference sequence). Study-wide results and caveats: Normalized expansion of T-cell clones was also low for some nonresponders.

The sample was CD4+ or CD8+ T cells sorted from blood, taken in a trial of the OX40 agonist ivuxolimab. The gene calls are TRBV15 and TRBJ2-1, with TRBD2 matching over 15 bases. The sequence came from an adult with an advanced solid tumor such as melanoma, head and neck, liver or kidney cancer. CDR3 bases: TGTGCCACCAGCCGGGGACTAGCGGGAGGCGCGGCCCTCAATGAGCAGTTCTTC. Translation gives CATSRGLAGGAALNEQFF.